The present entry profiles one TCR beta chain with its context. The antigen is unknown. This sample was taken from a study of T cell repertoires in cytomegalovirus infection. Study-wide context: It was the public TCR beta signatures that indicated both CMV infection and matching HLA type. Whole-study results and caveats: In two of eight donors, the top clonotype was HLA-C-restricted CMV-specific.

V was cut by 7 bases and J by 0 bases, with 14 bases left in between. CDR3 length equals 15 residues. Germline V gene lookup returns CDR1 SGHTA and CDR2 FQGNSA. TCRdb called the reads again in MiXCR, with one record for every CDR3 protein. The repertoire holds hundreds of thousands of distinct CDR3 sequences, with more than 25% as singletons. This receptor was obtained from a human donor in good health (CMV status not recorded). Some clones in this sample may be carry-over from other donors' samples. The material was cultured CD8+ T cells from PBMCs, obtained from culture after CMV antigen stimulation. The V and J genes are TRBV7-2 and TRBJ2-3, with D possibly being TRBD2 (5 bases). The CDR3 nucleotides read TGTGCCAGCACGCCCGGGGTTAGTAGCACAGATACGCAGTATTTT. It encodes CASTPGVSSTDTQYF.